Sequencing of this T cell receptor (beta chain) was carried out in a study of cytomegalovirus exposure and HLA in healthy donors. Across the whole study: HLA-typed donors contributed some 77 million unique TCRs, which were held in an early data release.

Germline-derived CDR1 and CDR2 are MNHEY and SVGAGI. The CDR3 consists of 14 residues. Germline trimming cut 5 bases from V and 7 bases from J; bases unmatched to any gene: 6. The PCR employed 60 Vbeta primers together with 13 Jbeta primers. Using immunoSEQ multiplex PCR, the repertoire was profiled, and TCRdb retains in-frame clones only, with some absent. The table includes 75,000 to 90,000 clones, about 85% detected once. This clone was observed a few times. The target antigen is unknown. Whole-study findings and limits: A later analysis showed HLA-associated TCR beta chains outstripping equally common others in clonal expansion. When a later analysis was performed, an Asian-associated ancestry cluster reportedly had fewer N-insertions than the approximately 690-donor mean.

This rearrangement joins TRBV6-5 to TRBJ1-2; 11 nucleotides align to TRBD1. The sequence was obtained from a man aged 40-55 years in good health and CMV-seropositive. Sequencing was performed on PBMCs. The CDR3 DNA reads as TGTGCCAGCAGTGGCCGGGACAGGGGGATTGGCTACACCTTC. Its translation: CASSGRDRGIGYTF.